The 18 T cell receptor beta chains given below trace back to one sample, sequenced in a study of monozygotic twins with inflammatory bowel disease. For each CDR3 protein, TCRdb gives one entry from its re-call of the 5' RACE reads, without DNA. Its clone listing holds approximately 330,000 distinct CDR3 sequences. Material: blood. The receptors shown here come from a human donor with ulcerative colitis or Crohn's disease, or a healthy co-twin of an affected twin (not recorded which).

The chain recombines TRBV7-9 with TRBJ2-1. Germline CDR1 and CDR2: SEHNR and FQNEAQ (reference sequence). This CDR3 has 16 residues. The CDR3 spells CASSRFEIPTYNEQFF.

The rearrangement uses TRBV21-1 and TRBJ1-5; TCRdb designates TRBD1, a call that cannot be tested without DNA. TRBV21-1 is an annotated pseudogene. The CDR3 runs to 16 residues. The CDR3 protein is CASSLRQGSLNQPQHF.

This chain connects TRBV24-1 to TRBJ2-7; TCRdb indicates TRBD1, and absent DNA this call remains unverified. CDR1 KGHDR and CDR2 SFDVKD come from the germline V gene. This CDR3 comprises 15 residues. The CDR3 reads CATSDSGTGGYEQYF.

The CDR3 region is CASSQLTKDYGYTF. This rearrangement joins TRBV4-1 to TRBJ1-2. This CDR3 comprises 14 residues. Germline V gene data show CDR1 as MGHRA and CDR2 as YSYEKL.

V and J are TRBV5-1 and TRBJ1-6. The CDR3 has 15 amino acids. CDR1 is SGHRS, CDR2 YFSETQ, per germline. CDR3 region: CASSFGSPADSPLHF. Full variable domain (missing parts from reference TRBV5-1 and TRBJ1-6): KAGVTQTPRYLIKTRGQQVTLSCSPISGHRSVSWYQQTPGQGLQFLFEYFSETQRNKGNFPGRFSGRQFSNSRSEMNVSTLELGDSALYLCASSFGSPADSPLHFGNGTRLTVT.

V is TRBV5-1 and J is TRBJ1-1; TCRdb selects TRBD1, and the lack of DNA leaves this call unchecked. Germline V CDR1 and CDR2: SGHRS, YFSETQ. This CDR3 has 16 amino acids. CDR3: CASSSTPGQANTEAFF.

The V call is TRBV20-1, the J call TRBJ2-5; TCRdb's D call, TRBD2, is unchecked because there is no DNA. The CDR3 has 14 residues. Germline lookup yields CDR1 DFQATT and CDR2 SNEGSKA (reference sequence). The CDR3 sequence is CGALGLADQETQYF.

V usage is TRBV7-8 and J usage is TRBJ2-5; the TCRdb call, TRBD2, lacks DNA for checking. Per the germline V gene, CDR1 is SGHVS and CDR2 is FQNEAQ. The CDR3 runs to 16 residues. The CDR3 spells CASSYLSGGAQETQYF.

V usage is TRBV5-1 and J usage is TRBJ1-3; without DNA, the TCRdb call of TRBD1 cannot be checked. The germline gives CDR1 SGHRS, CDR2 YFSETQ. The CDR3 spans 15 residues. This CDR3 reads CASSLDAGIGNTIYF.

This chain uses TRBV7-2 with TRBJ2-5; the TRBD2 assignment by TCRdb is unverifiable without DNA. The V gene's germline CDR1 is SGHTA and CDR2 FQGNSA. The CDR3 runs 15 residues. This CDR3 reads CASSTGTSAQETQYF. The full variable domain, in which reference TRBV7-2 and TRBJ2-5 provide the parts outside the CDR3, is GAGVSQSPSNKVTEKGKDVELRCDPISGHTALYWYRQSLGQGLEFLIYFQGNSAPDKSGLPSDRFSAERTGGSVSTLTIQRTQQEDSAVYLCASSTGTSAQETQYFGPGTRLLVL.

V gene TRBV12-3 or TRBV12-4 combines with J gene TRBJ1-1; TCRdb designates TRBD1, a call that cannot be tested without DNA. This CDR3 is 13 amino acids long. CDR3 protein: CASSWSNTGEAFF.

V is TRBV29-1 and J is TRBJ1-1; TCRdb outputs TRBD1, but without DNA this stays unchecked. CDR3 length equals 11 residues. The germline CDR1 and CDR2 sequences are SQVTM and ANQGSEA. The CDR3 sequence is CSVGGYAEAFF.

The rearrangement joins TRBV20-1 to TRBJ2-3. The CDR3 contains 13 residues. From germline, CDR1 is DFQATT and CDR2 SNEGSKA (reference sequence). The CDR3 protein is CSAEKENTDTQYF.

V gene TRBV7-6 combines with J gene TRBJ2-5; TCRdb's D gene call, TRBD2, goes unchecked for lack of DNA. Germline CDR1 and CDR2: SGHVS and FNYEAQ. The length of the CDR3 is 16 residues. This CDR3 reads CASSLGVRPTQETQYF.

The rearrangement uses TRBV3-1 and TRBJ2-1; TCRdb selects TRBD1, and the lack of DNA leaves this call unchecked. CDR3 length: 14 amino acids. Germline lookup yields CDR1 LGHDT and CDR2 YNNKEL (reference sequence). CDR3 in amino acids: CASSPWGGDNEQFF.

The gene calls are TRBV5-1 and TRBJ2-7; TCRdb's D call of TRBD1 is untestable without DNA. Germline lookup yields CDR1 SGHRS and CDR2 YFSETQ. The CDR3 is 17 residues long. CDR3 amino acids: CASSFGSGGGQGYEQYF.

V usage is TRBV28 and J usage is TRBJ1-1. The CDR3 extends over 12 amino acids. Per germline, CDR1 MDHEN and CDR2 SYDVKM. Here the CDR3 reads CASSLSGLRAFF. Drawing the rest from reference TRBV28 and TRBJ1-1, the complete variable domain is DVKVTQSSRYLVKRTGEKVFLECVQDMDHENMFWYRQDPGLGLRLIYFSYDVKMKEKGDIPEGYSVSREKKERFSLILESASTNQTSMYLCASSLSGLRAFFGQGTRLTVV.

This chain links TRBV5-1 with TRBJ2-3; the D call from TCRdb, TRBD1, cannot be confirmed without DNA. The CDR3 consists of 13 residues. Looked up from germline, CDR1 is SGHRS and CDR2 is YFSETQ. CDR3 region: CASSPGTTDTQYF.